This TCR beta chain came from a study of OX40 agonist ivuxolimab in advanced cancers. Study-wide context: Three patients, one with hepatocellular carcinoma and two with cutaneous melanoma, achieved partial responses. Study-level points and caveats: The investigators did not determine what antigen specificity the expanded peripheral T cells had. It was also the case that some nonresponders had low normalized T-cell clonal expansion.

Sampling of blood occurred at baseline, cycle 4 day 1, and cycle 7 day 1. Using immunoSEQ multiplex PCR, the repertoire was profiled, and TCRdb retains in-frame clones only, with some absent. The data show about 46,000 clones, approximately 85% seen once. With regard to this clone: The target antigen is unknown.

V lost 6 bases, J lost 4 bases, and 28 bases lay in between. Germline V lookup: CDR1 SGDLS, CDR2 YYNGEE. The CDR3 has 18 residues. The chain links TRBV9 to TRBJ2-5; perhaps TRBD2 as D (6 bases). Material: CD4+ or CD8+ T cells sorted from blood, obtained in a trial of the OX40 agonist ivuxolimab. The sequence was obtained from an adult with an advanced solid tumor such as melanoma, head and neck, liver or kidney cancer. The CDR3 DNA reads TGTGCCAGCAACACGGAGGGCTACCCTCCGACCGGCCCAGAGACCCAGTACTTC. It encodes CASNTEGYPPTGPETQYF.